The clone carrying this TCR beta chain showed up just a few times. Its specificity is not known. Cells sorted as Tregs were CD4+, CD25+ and CD127-/low. Study-wide results and caveats: Tumor memory CD4+ T cell TCR gene usage clustered with blood and lymph node memory CD4+ cells and lymph node naive CD4+ cells.

The V gene lost 3 bases and the J gene lost 2 bases, with 4 bases spanning the gap. CDR3 size: 12 residues. Germline CDR1 SEHNR, CDR2 FQNEAQ (reference sequence). After constant-region reverse-primer amplification, full-length variable regions underwent semi-nested PCR with Nested Universal Primer A. TCRdb redid the calling of the 5' RACE reads with MiXCR, one entry per CDR3 protein. The repertoire holds 35,000 to 45,000 distinct CDR3 sequences, with about a fifth as singletons. This TCR derives from a female donor with breast cancer. The specimen sequenced was Tregs sorted from a lymph node. J is TRBJ1-2 and V is TRBV7-9, with D hard to call. CDR3 in DNA: TGTGCCAGCAGCTTGACAAACTATGGCTACACCTTC. Protein: CASSLTNYGYTF.